The rows below give T cell receptor beta chains drawn from one sample of a study of T cell repertoires and Cas9 in healthy adults. Using immunoSEQ multiplex PCR, the repertoire was profiled, and TCRdb retains in-frame clones only, with some absent. Altogether tens of thousands of clones are present, about 90% being singletons, with the ten largest covering 1.5% to 1.7%. Material for sequencing was CD4+ effector T cells (CD127+, CD25-, CD137-, CD154-) from PBMCs; culture status not recorded. The receptors were gathered from a human donor in good health. CDR3s include the opening cysteine and the closing phenylalanine or tryptophan. The D gene is left open where the match is weak. Clone size is stated in some rows and not others, as once, few, many or a class when expanded.

size: .
D: .
V: TRBV5-1
J: TRBJ2-7
DNA: TGCGCCAGCAGCGAATACAGTGGGAGCTCCTACGAGCAGTACTTC
CDR3: CASSEYSGSSYEQYF

size: .
D: .
V: TRBV5-1
J: TRBJ1-1
DNA: TGCGCCAGCAGCTTGGTGGCACTGAACACTGAAGCTTTCTTT
CDR3: CASSLVALNTEAFF

size: .
D: .
V: TRBV11-1
J: TRBJ2-7
DNA: TGTGCCAGCAGCCCTCGGGCCTACGAGCAGTACTTC
CDR3: CASSPRAYEQYF

size: .
D: .
V: TRBV19
J: TRBJ1-5
DNA: TGTGCCAGTAGTATAGATGGGAGCTTCAATCAGCCCCAGCATTTT
CDR3: CASSIDGSFNQPQHF

size: .
D: TRBD2
V: TRBV19
J: TRBJ2-1
DNA: TGTGCCAGTAGGAATCTAGCGGGAGTGAGCAATGAGCAGTTCTTC
CDR3: CASRNLAGVSNEQFF

size: .
D: .
V: TRBV7-9
J: TRBJ2-2
DNA: TGTGCCAGCAGCTCCTGGGTTGAGAACACCGGGGAGCTGTTTTTT
CDR3: CASSSWVENTGELFF

size: .
D: TRBD2
V: TRBV27
J: TRBJ2-7
DNA: TGTGCACCGGTGTGGGAGGGGTCCCGCGAGCAGTACTTC
CDR3: CAPVWEGSREQYF

size: .
D: .
V: TRBV7-6
J: TRBJ1-1
DNA: TGTGCCAGCAGCTCCCGAGGGCGTATGGGCACTGAAGCTTTCTTT
CDR3: CASSSRGRMGTEAFF

size: .
D: TRBD2
V: TRBV14
J: TRBJ2-1
DNA: TGTGCCAGCAACGGAGCGGGAGCCTACAATGAGCAGTTCTTC
CDR3: CASNGAGAYNEQFF

size: few
D: .
V: TRBV6-6
J: TRBJ1-1
DNA: TGTGCCAGCAGTTACTCGCGACAAGAAGCTTTCTTT
CDR3: CASSYSRQEAFF